This TCR beta chain stems from a study of T cell repertoires in cytomegalovirus infection. Across the whole study: It was the public TCR beta signatures that indicated both CMV infection and matching HLA type. Study-wide results and caveats: There were HLA-C-restricted CMV-specific TCR beta clonotypes dominating the ex vivo response. Based on cumulative public TCR beta family frequency, carriers of CMV plus the relevant HLA were identified.

CDR1 DFQATT and CDR2 SNEGSKA come from the germline V gene (reference sequence). V dropped 2 bases and J dropped 7; count of bases not matched to a gene: 15. This CDR3 comprises 16 residues. Details on this clonotype: Its specificity is not known.

TCRdb recomputed calls from the reads with MiXCR, one row per CDR3 protein. Of a few hundred thousand distinct CDR3 sequences in the sample, roughly 15% were seen once. The chain is built from TRBV20-1 and TRBJ2-3; 7 positions match TRBD1. This TCR was recovered from a human donor in good health (CMV status not recorded). Some clones in this sample may be carry-over from other donors' samples. The sequenced material came from PBMCs. CDR3 sequence: CSARLSGTVGLNTQYF. The CDR3 coding sequence is TGCAGTGCTAGATTATCCGGGACAGTGGGGTTAAATACGCAGTATTTT.